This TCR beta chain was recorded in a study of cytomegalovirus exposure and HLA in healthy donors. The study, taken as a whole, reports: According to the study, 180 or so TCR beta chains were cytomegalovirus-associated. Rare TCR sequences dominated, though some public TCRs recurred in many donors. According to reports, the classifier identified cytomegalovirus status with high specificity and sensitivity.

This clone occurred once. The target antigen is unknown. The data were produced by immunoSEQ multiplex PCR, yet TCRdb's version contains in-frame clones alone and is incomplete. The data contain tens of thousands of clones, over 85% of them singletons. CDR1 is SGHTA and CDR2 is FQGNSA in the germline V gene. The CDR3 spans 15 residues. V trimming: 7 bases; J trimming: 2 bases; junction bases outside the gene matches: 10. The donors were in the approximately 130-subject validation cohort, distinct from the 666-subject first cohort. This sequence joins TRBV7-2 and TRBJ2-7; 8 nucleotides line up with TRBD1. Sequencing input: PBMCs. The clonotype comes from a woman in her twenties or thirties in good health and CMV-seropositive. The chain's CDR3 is CASTLTGGPTYEQYF. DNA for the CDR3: TGTGCCAGCACCCTTACAGGGGGTCCCACCTACGAGCAGTACTTC.